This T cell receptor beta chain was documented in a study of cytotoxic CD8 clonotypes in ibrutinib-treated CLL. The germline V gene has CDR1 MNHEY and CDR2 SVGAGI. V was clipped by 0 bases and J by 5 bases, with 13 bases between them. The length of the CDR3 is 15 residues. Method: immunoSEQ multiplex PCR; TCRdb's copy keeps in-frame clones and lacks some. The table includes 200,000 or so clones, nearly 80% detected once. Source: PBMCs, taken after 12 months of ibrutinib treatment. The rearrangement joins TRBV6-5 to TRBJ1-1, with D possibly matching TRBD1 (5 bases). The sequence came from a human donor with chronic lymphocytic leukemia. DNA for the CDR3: TGTGCCAGCAGTTACTCGGGGGGATGGGGGACTGAAGCTTTCTTT. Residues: CASSYSGGWGTEAFF.